This T cell receptor beta chain was found in a study of T-cell memory formation after mild COVID-19. Looking at the study overall: Most TCR clusters belonged to a single donor. Study observations and caveats: Researchers report contracting CD4+ clones mostly in CM and EM, with CD8+ clones in EMRA. Contracting clones from day 15 to 85 showed balanced CD4/CD8; later expanders favored CD4+.

Looked up from germline, CDR1 is SGHDT and CDR2 is YYEEEE. There are 17 residues in the CDR3. V was pared by 0 bases and J by 1 base, with 13 bases between. TCRdb re-derived calls from the 5' RACE reads in MiXCR, one entry per CDR3 protein. The sample shows 250,000 to 350,000 distinct CDR3 sequences, about a sixth of them seen only once. This clonotype came up a few times. Its antigen remains unknown. The specimen was PBMCs or a T cell subset sorted from them (not recorded which). The source of this sequence is a man aged 18 to 35 who had mild COVID-19 (a few samples of this study predate the infection). Cell type and time point are not known. This chain joins TRBV5-6 and TRBJ2-2, with a tentative D call TRBD1 (5 bases). The CDR3 bases are TGTGCCAGCAGCTTGGCCTTAACAGGCCTGAACACCGGGGAGCTGTTTTTT. As protein: CASSLALTGLNTGELFF. The variable domain in full, with the rest retrieved from reference TRBV5-6 and TRBJ2-2, is DAGVTQSPTHLIKTRGQQVTLRCSPKSGHDTVSWYQQALGQGPQFIFQYYEEEERQRGNFPDRFSGHQFPNYSSELNVNALLLGDSALYLCASSLALTGLNTGELFFGEGSRLTVL.